This T cell receptor beta chain was sequenced in a study of blood T cell repertoires in COVID-19. In the study overall: Samples representing acute and convalescent COVID-19 were sourced from the United States, Italy and Spain. From T cells, B-cell-depleted T cells, or PBMCs came the material, which was cDNA or gDNA.

The J segment lost 3 bases and the V segment lost 3 bases, leaving 11 bases of the junction unmatched. The CDR3 contains 16 residues. The germline V gene encodes CDR1 KGHSH and CDR2 LQKENI. As processed by the authors: Estimation of nucleated cell counts was performed using reference gene primer amplification. Generated by immunoSEQ multiplex PCR, the TCRdb table keeps only in-frame clones and is missing some. V and J calls plus clone size are reproduced from that table; the DNA served to infer D and trimming. The repertoire holds around 68,000 clones, with around 90% as singletons. This clonotype was sampled from a human donor in a cohort sampled during active COVID-19. Sequencing input: peripheral blood. This chain uses TRBV18 with TRBJ2-7, with 7 bases matching TRBD1. DNA of the CDR3: TGTGCCAGCTCACCGCCCACCGGGACAGCGAGCTACGAGCAGTACTTC. Its protein is CASSPPTGTASYEQYF.